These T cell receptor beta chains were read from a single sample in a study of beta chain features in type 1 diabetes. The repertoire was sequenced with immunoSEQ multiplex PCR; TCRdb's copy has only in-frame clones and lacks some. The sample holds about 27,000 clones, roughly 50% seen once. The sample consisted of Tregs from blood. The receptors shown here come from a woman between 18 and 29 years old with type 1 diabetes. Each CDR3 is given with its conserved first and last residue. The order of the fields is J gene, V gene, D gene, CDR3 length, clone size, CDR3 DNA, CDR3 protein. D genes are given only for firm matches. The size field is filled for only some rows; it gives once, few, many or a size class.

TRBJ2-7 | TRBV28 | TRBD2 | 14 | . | TGTGCCAGCAGCGGACTAGCGGGGGACGACGAGCAGTACTTC | CASSGLAGDDEQYF
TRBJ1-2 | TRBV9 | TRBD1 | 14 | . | TGTGCCAGCAGCTATTGGACAGGGCTAAATGGCTACACCTTC | CASSYWTGLNGYTF
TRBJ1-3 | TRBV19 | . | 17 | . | TGTGCCAGTACCCCGGGAAACCCCTACGACTCTGGAAACACCATATATTTT | CASTPGNPYDSGNTIYF
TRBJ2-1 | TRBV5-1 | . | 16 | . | TGCGCCAGCAGCCCGCAAACTCGGGAGCGGGCCAATGAGCAGTTCTTC | CASSPQTRERANEQFF
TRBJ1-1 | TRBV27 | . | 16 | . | TGTGCCAGCAGTTCCAACCCTTGGACAGTACTCACTGAAGCTTTCTTT | CASSSNPWTVLTEAFF
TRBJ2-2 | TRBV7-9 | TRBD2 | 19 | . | TGTGCCAGCAGCTTAGGTCTAGCGGGAGCCGGAGTGGACACCGGGGAGCTGTTTTTT | CASSLGLAGAGVDTGELFF
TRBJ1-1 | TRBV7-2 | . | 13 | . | TGTGCCAGCAGCTTACAGGGGTTCGCTGAAGCTTTCTTT | CASSLQGFAEAFF
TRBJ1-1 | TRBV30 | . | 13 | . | TGTGCCTGGAGTGTCGGGGGGAACACTGAAGCTTTCTTT | CAWSVGGNTEAFF
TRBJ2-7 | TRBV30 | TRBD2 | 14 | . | TGTGCCTGGATGTGGGGGGGTCGTCCCTACGAGCAGTACTTC | CAWMWGGRPYEQYF
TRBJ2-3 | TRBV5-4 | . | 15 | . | TGTGCCAGCAGTGGGGGGTACGACAGCACAGATACGCAGTATTTT | CASSGGYDSTDTQYF
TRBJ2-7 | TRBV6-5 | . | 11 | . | TGTGCCAGCTCCGGTTCCTACGAGCAGTACTTC | CASSGSYEQYF
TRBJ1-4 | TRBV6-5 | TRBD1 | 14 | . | TGTGCCAGCAGCCAGACAGGGGGGAATGAAAAACTGTTTTTT | CASSQTGGNEKLFF
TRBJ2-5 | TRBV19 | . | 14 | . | TGTGCCAGTAGTATGTCTAGCAACCAAGAGACCCAGTACTTC | CASSMSSNQETQYF
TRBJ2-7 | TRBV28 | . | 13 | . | TGTGCCAGCAGGATGGCAGGGGCGGACGAGCAGTACTTC | CASRMAGADEQYF
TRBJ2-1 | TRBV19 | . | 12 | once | TGTGCCAGTATGGGACTGCTCAATGAGCAGTTCTTC | CASMGLLNEQFF
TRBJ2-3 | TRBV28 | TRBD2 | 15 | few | TGTGCCAGCAGCCTAGCGGGAGGGCGCACAGATACGCAGTATTTT | CASSLAGGRTDTQYF
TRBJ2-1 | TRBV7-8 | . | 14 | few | TGTGCCAGCAGCAAAGAGGGTCGGGCGGGTGAGCAGTTCTTC | CASSKEGRAGEQFF
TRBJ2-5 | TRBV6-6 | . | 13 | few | TGTGCCAGCAGTTACGAGAGGGGGGAGACCCAGTACTTC | CASSYERGETQYF
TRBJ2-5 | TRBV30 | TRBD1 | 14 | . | TGTGCCTGGAGATACAGGGGAAACCAAGAGACCCAGTACTTC | CAWRYRGNQETQYF
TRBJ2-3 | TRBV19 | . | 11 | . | TGTGCCAGTAGTCACACAGATACGCAGTATTTT | CASSHTDTQYF